These 20 T cell receptor beta chains share one sample of origin, sequenced in a study of OX40 agonist ivuxolimab in advanced cancers. Libraries were prepared by immunoSEQ multiplex PCR; TCRdb keeps only in-frame clonotypes and omits some of them. The table shows 89,000 or so clones, with around 90% occurring only once. The sample here was CD4+ or CD8+ T cells sorted from blood, taken in a trial of the OX40 agonist ivuxolimab. These receptors were collected from an adult with an advanced solid tumor such as melanoma, head and neck, liver or kidney cancer.

The rearrangement uses TRBV25-1 and TRBJ1-1, with D perhaps matching TRBD1 (5 bases). CDR1 is MGHDK, CDR2 SYGVNS, per germline. This CDR3 comprises 17 residues. Trimming stripped 4 bases from V and 1 base from J, with 19 bases between. The CDR3 loop reads CASSGDSLPFPNTEAFF. CDR3 nucleotides: TGTGCCAGCAGTGGAGACAGTCTACCATTCCCGAACACTGAAGCTTTCTTT. Together with reference TRBV25-1 and TRBJ1-1, the CDR3 gives the full variable domain: EADIYQTPRYLVIGTGKKITLECSQTMGHDKMYWYQQDPGMELHLIHYSYGVNSTEKGDLSSESTVSRIRTEHFPLTLESARPSHTSQYLCASSGDSLPFPNTEAFFGQGTRLTVV.

V usage is TRBV5-6 and J usage is TRBJ2-3; possible D gene TRBD2, 6 bases. Germline CDR1 reads SGHDT; CDR2 reads YYEEEE. Trimming removed 0 bases from V and 2 bases from J, with 13 bases in between. The CDR3 length is 16 residues. CDR3 residues: CASSLGAGGTTDTQYF. The CDR3 DNA is TGTGCCAGCAGCTTGGGGGCCGGGGGAACCACAGATACGCAGTATTTT.

With regard to this clone: Different DNA sequences within this sample yield the same CDR3. V usage is TRBV6-5 and J usage is TRBJ2-1; the D is unclear. The V end was cut by 0 bases, the J end by 6 bases, with 6 bases between. The CDR3 length is 13 residues. CDR1 MNHEY and CDR2 SVGAGI come from the germline V gene. Here the CDR3 reads CASSYSTGNEQFF. CDR3 nucleotides: TGTGCCAGCAGTTACTCTACCGGCAATGAGCAGTTCTTC.

The chain combines TRBV15 with TRBJ2-1, with 8 bases lining up with TRBD2. With V trimmed by 8 bases and J by 9 bases, 6 bases remained unmatched. CDR1 and CDR2 from the germline V gene are LNHNV and YYDKDF (reference sequence). CDR3 length equals 12 residues. CDR3 residues: CATVSLAAEQFF. Here the CDR3 DNA reads TGTGCCACCGTATCACTAGCGGCTGAGCAGTTCTTC. The full variable domain, with the rest looked up from reference TRBV15 and TRBJ2-1, is DAMVIQNPRYQVTQFGKPVTLSCSQTLNHNVMYWYQQKSSQAPKLLFHYYDKDFNNEADTPDNFQSRRPNTSFCFLDIRSPGLGDTAMYLCATVSLAAEQFFGPGTRLTVL.

V and J are TRBV28 and TRBJ2-1, with D possibly matching TRBD2 (5 bases). V dropped 3 bases and J dropped 5 bases, with 8 bases sitting between them. The CDR3 sequence is 13 residues long. In germline, CDR1 is MDHEN, CDR2 SYDVKM. The CDR3 sequence is CASSLGVNNEQFF. The CDR3 nucleotides are TGTGCCAGCAGTTTGGGAGTGAACAATGAGCAGTTCTTC.

The chain links TRBV7-2 to TRBJ2-1; 10 nucleotides align to TRBD2. The J segment lost 4 bases and the V segment lost 4 bases, leaving 4 bases of the junction unmatched. CDR3 length equals 15 residues. Germline CDR1 SGHTA, CDR2 FQGNSA. The CDR3 DNA reads as TGTGCCAGCAGCTCGCTAGCGGGAGTATACAATGAGCAGTTCTTC. Translation: CASSSLAGVYNEQFF.

In nucleotides, the CDR3 is TGTGCCAGCAGCGTACCACGGAAAGGGGTGAACACTGAAGCTTTCTTT. Residues: CASSVPRKGVNTEAFF. The rearrangement uses TRBV9 and TRBJ1-1; D may be TRBD1 (5 bases). The CDR3 covers 16 residues. V gave up 1 base and J gave up 0 bases, with 13 bases separating them. Germline assignment: CDR1 SGDLS and CDR2 YYNGEE.

J is TRBJ2-1 and V is TRBV6-5; D call uncertain. Per germline, CDR1 MNHEY and CDR2 SVGAGI. V was shortened by 6 bases and J by 4 bases, with 13 bases between the two germline ends. The CDR3 spans 14 residues. CDR3 sequence: CASSPYFNYNEQFF. The DNA of the CDR3 is TGTGCCAGCAGCCCTTATTTCAATTACAATGAGCAGTTCTTC.

V and J are TRBV28 and TRBJ1-5; D is possibly TRBD1 (6 bases). Trimming removed 7 bases from V and 4 bases from J, with 11 bases in between. CDR1 and CDR2 from the germline V gene are MDHEN and SYDVKM. The CDR3 runs to 13 residues. The CDR3, as DNA: TGTGCCAGCAAAACAGGGAGGAATCAGCCCCAGCATTTT. Amino acids: CASKTGRNQPQHF.

J is TRBJ2-1 and V is TRBV9; D is undetermined. CDR1 is SGDLS, CDR2 YYNGEE, per germline. Deletions cut 4 bases from V and 4 bases from J, with 3 bases between. The CDR3 consists of 11 residues. The CDR3 bases are TGTGCCAGCAGCACATACAATGAGCAGTTCTTC. As protein: CASSTYNEQFF.

V and J are TRBV19 and TRBJ1-2; 10 nucleotides line up with TRBD1. CDR1 and CDR2 from the germline V gene are LNHDA and SQIVND (reference sequence). J lost 4 bases, V lost 5 bases, and 10 bases had no gene match. The CDR3 contains 16 residues. The CDR3 nucleotides are TGTGCCAGTAGTCTTCATCCCGGGACAGGGGTCTATGGCTACACCTTC. Its translation: CASSLHPGTGVYGYTF.

V is TRBV28 and J is TRBJ2-3; TRBD2 matches at 9 bases. The CDR3 has 16 residues. V shed 5 bases and J 1 base; nucleotides not matched to a gene: 7. In germline, CDR1 is MDHEN, CDR2 SYDVKM. The DNA for the CDR3 is TGTGCCAGCAGTCTACCCCAGCGGGGGGGCACAGATACGCAGTATTTT. This translates into CASSLPQRGGTDTQYF.

This clone was seen a few times. The rearrangement joins TRBV25-1 to TRBJ1-1; tentatively, D is TRBD1 (6 bases). The CDR3 extends over 13 amino acids. Trimming took 2 bases from V and 7 from J, leaving 11 bases between them. The V gene's germline CDR1 is MGHDK and CDR2 SYGVNS. CDR3 loop: CASSEPWDNEAFF. As DNA, the CDR3 is TGTGCCAGCAGTGAACCCTGGGACAATGAAGCTTTCTTT.

The chain recombines TRBV2 with TRBJ1-2, with a weak D call TRBD1 (5 bases). Germline values: CDR1 SNHLY, CDR2 FYNNEI. Trimming pared 7 bases from V and 3 bases from J, leaving 12 bases between. The CDR3 is 13 residues long. The DNA of the CDR3 is TGTGCCAGCAAGGGGATATTACACTATGGCTACACCTTC. This translates into CASKGILHYGYTF.

The chain has TRBV13 and TRBJ2-7, with 8 bases lining up with TRBD1. In germline, CDR1 is PRHDT, CDR2 FYEKMQ (reference sequence). J gave up 2 bases and V 5 bases, and 5 bases lay outside the gene matches. This CDR3 is built from 14 residues. The CDR3 bases are TGTGCCAGCAGCCCTGGACAGGGAGCCTACGAGCAGTACTTC. This codes for CASSPGQGAYEQYF.

The rearrangement joins TRBV30 to TRBJ2-6, with 8 bases fitting TRBD1. Trimming cost V 2 bases and J 0 bases; bases outside gene matches: 6. CDR3 length: 17 residues. CDR1 and CDR2 (germline): GTSNPN, SVGIG (reference sequence). The CDR3 reads CAWSNRGSHSGANVLTF. CDR3 nucleotides: TGTGCCTGGAGTAACAGGGGGTCCCACTCTGGGGCCAACGTCCTGACTTTC.

V gene TRBV6-5 combines with J gene TRBJ2-1, with a possible D match to TRBD2 (5 bases). CDR3 length: 15 amino acids. Germline CDR1 and CDR2: MNHEY and SVGAGI. Trimming removed 0 bases from V and 5 bases from J, with 11 bases in between. The CDR3 DNA sequence: TGTGCCAGCAGTTACTCGCTCCTAGCCCACAATGAGCAGTTCTTC. It is translated as CASSYSLLAHNEQFF.

V is TRBV6-7 and J is TRBJ2-6; 7 nucleotides match TRBD1. TRBV6-7 has ORF status, its function being uncertain. V lost 10 bases to trimming and J lost 1 base; unmatched junction nucleotides: 7. There are 15 residues in the CDR3. The CDR3 is CAIHRGRSGANVLTF. CDR3 sequence (DNA): TGTGCCATTCACAGGGGACGATCTGGGGCCAACGTCCTGACTTTC.

This clone was detected only once. The CDR3 region is CAWSTGGAYEQYF. Here the CDR3 DNA reads TGTGCCTGGAGTACAGGGGGAGCCTACGAGCAGTACTTC. This rearrangement joins TRBV30 to TRBJ2-7; TRBD1 aligns across 8 bases. Germline trimming cut 2 bases from V and 2 bases from J; bases unmatched to any gene: 2. Germline CDR1 and CDR2: GTSNPN and SVGIG (reference sequence). This CDR3 comprises 13 residues. Combining the CDR3 with reference TRBV30 and TRBJ2-7 gives the whole variable domain SQTIHQWPATLVQPVGSPLSLECTVEGTSNPNLYWYRQAAGRGLQLLFYSVGIGQISSEVPQNLSASRPQDRQFILSSKKLLLSDSGFYLCAWSTGGAYEQYFGPGTRLTVT.

The chain uses TRBV27 and TRBJ2-1, with D hard to call. Trimming pared 3 bases from V and 9 bases from J, leaving 12 bases between. This CDR3 is 13 amino acids long. The germline V gene encodes CDR1 MNHEY and CDR2 SMNVEV (reference sequence). CDR3 in amino acids: CASSFLASGEQFF. The CDR3 DNA reads as TGTGCCAGCAGTTTCCTGGCGTCGGGTGAGCAGTTCTTC.